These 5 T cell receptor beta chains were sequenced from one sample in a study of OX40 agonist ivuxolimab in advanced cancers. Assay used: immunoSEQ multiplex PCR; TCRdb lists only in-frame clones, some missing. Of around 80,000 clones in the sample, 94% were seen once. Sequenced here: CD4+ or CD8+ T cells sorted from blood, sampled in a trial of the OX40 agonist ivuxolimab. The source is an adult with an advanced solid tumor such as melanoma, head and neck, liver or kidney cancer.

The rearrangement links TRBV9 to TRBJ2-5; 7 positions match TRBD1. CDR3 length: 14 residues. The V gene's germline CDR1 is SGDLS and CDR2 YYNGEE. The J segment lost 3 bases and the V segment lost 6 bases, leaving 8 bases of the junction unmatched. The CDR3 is CASTTGDSKETQYF. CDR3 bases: TGTGCCAGCACTACTGGGGACAGCAAAGAGACCCAGTACTTC. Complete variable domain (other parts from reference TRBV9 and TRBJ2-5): DSGVTQTPKHLITATGQRVTLRCSPRSGDLSVYWYQQSLDQGLQFLIQYYNGEERAKGNILERFSAQQFPDLHSELNLSSLELGDSALYFCASTTGDSKETQYFGPGTRLLVL.

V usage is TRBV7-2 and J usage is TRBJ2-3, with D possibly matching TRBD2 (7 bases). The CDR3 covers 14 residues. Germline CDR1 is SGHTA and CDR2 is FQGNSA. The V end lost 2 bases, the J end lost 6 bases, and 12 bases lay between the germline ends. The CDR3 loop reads CASSLYGGPDTQYF. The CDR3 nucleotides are TGTGCCAGCAGCTTATACGGGGGGCCGGATACGCAGTATTTT.

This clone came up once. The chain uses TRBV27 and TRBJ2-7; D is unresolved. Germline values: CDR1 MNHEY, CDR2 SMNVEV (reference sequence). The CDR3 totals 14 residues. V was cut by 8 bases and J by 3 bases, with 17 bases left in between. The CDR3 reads CASASVAPHYEQYF. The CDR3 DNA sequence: TGTGCCAGCGCCAGCGTCGCCCCACACTACGAGCAGTACTTC.

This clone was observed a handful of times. CDR3 DNA: TGTGCCAGCAGCCCCTTAATGGACCACTCCTATGGCTACACCTTC. Translating it yields CASSPLMDHSYGYTF. The genes are TRBV7-6 and TRBJ1-2, with D hard to call. Germline CDR1 SGHVS, CDR2 FNYEAQ. Trimming pared 5 bases from V and 4 bases from J, leaving 17 bases between. CDR3 length: 15 amino acids.

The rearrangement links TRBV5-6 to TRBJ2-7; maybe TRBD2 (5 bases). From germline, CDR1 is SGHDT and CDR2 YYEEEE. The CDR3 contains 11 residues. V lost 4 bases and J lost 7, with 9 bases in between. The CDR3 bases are TGTGCCAGCAGCCTGGGCGGGGAGCAGTACTTC. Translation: CASSLGGEQYF.